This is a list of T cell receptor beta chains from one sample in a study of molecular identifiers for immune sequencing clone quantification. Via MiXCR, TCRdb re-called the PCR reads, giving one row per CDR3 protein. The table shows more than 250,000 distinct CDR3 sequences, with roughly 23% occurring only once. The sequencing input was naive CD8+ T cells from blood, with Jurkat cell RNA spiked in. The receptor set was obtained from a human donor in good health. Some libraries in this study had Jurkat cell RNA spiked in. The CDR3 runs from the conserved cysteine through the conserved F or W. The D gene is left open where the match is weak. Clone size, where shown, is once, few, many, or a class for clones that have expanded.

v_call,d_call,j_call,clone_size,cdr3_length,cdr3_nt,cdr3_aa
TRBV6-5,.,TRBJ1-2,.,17,TGTGCCAGCAGTTACTTCCCGACCGGGGATTCTAACTATGGCTACACCTTC,CASSYFPTGDSNYGYTF
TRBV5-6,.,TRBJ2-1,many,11,TGTGCCAGCAGCTTGGGGGACCGCCGGTCCTTC,CASSLGDRRSF
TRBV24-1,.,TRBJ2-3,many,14,TGTGCCACCGTGAGTTCAGGGAGCACAGATACGCAGTATTTT,CATVSSGSTDTQYF
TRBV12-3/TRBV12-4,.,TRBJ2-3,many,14,TGTGCCAGCAGTTTTATTAGTAGCACAGATACGCAGTATTTT,CASSFISSTDTQYF
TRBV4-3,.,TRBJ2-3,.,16,TGCGCCAGCGGCCAAGACAGCCGGCTCAGCACAGATACGCAGTATTTT,CASGQDSRLSTDTQYF
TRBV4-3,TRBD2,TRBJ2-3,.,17,TGCGCCAGCAGCCAAGACCTAGCGGGGACTAGCACAGATACGCAGTATTTT,CASSQDLAGTSTDTQYF
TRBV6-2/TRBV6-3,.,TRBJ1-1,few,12,TGTGCCAGCAGGGTCGGGTCTGCTGAAGCTTTCTTT,CASRVGSAEAFF
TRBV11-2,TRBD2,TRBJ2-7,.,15,TGTGCCAGCAGCCCCTTAGCGGGAGCGGTCTACGAGCAGTACTTC,CASSPLAGAVYEQYF
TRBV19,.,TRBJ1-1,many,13,TGTGCCAGTAGTATCAGTTGGGGCACTGAAGCTTTCTTT,CASSISWGTEAFF
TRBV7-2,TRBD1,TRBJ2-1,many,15,TGTGCCAGCAGCCTCGACAGGGGAACCTACAATGAGCAGTTCTTC,CASSLDRGTYNEQFF
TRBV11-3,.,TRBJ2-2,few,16,TGTGCCAGCAGCGGAGGGCTAGCGCGGAACACCGGGGAGCTGTTTTTT,CASSGGLARNTGELFF
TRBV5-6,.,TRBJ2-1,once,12,TGTGCCAGCAGCGATAGTTACAATGAGCAGTCCTTC,CASSDSYNEQSF
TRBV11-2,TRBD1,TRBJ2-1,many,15,TGTGCCAGCAGCCTCGGGACAGGGGGCTACAATGAGCAGTTCTTC,CASSLGTGGYNEQFF
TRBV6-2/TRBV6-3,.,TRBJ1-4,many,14,TGTGCCAGCAGTTACCTGGGAGCTAATGAAAAACTGTTTTTT,CASSYLGANEKLFF
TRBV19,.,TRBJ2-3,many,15,TGTGCCAGTAGTATAGTACCAGGGAACATGGATACGCAGTATTTT,CASSIVPGNMDTQYF
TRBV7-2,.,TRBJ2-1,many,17,TGTGCCAGCAGCTTAGAGGTTTTTCGAGGCAGGGAGGATGAGCAGTTCTTC,CASSLEVFRGREDEQFF
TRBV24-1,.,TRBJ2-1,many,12,TGTGCCACCAGTGACGGTGAAAATGAGCAGTTCTTC,CATSDGENEQFF
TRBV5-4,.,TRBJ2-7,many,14,TGTGCCAGCAGCCCACGACAATCACCTTACGAGCAGTACTTC,CASSPRQSPYEQYF
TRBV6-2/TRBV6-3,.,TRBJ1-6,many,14,TGTGCCAGCAGTTTGGGGACACTCTCTTCACCCCTCCACTTT,CASSLGTLSSPLHF
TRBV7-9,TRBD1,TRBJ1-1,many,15,TGTGCCAGCAGCCTAGGGACAGATATGAACACTGAAGCTTTCTTT,CASSLGTDMNTEAFF
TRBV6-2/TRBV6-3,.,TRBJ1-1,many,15,TGTGCCTCCCAGCTAGGGAACGGGATGAACACTGAAGCTTTCTTT,CASQLGNGMNTEAFF
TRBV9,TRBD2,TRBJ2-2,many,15,TGTGCCAGCAGCCCCCGGGGGGGAAACACCGGGGAGCTGTTTTTT,CASSPRGGNTGELFF
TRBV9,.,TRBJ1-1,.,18,TGTGCCAGCAGCGTAAGGCCAGGGACATCTCCCGTGGGCACTGAAGCTTTCTTT,CASSVRPGTSPVGTEAFF
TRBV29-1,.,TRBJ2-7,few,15,TGCAGCGTCGAGATCCCTGGGACGGAGGACTACGAGCAGTACTTC,CSVEIPGTEDYEQYF
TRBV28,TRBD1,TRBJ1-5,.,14,TGTGCCAGCAGCCCGAGACAGGGGAATCAGCCCCAGCATTTT,CASSPRQGNQPQHF
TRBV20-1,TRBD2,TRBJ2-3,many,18,TGCAGTGCTAGAGCCCGCGGGACTAGCGGGAGATTAGGAGATACGCAGTATTTT,CSARARGTSGRLGDTQYF
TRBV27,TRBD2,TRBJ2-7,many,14,TGTGCCAGCAGTTATGCGGGAGGGATTTACGAGCAGTACTTC,CASSYAGGIYEQYF
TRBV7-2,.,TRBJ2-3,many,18,TGTGCCAGCAGCTTCCCTCTTAGGTTCACCGGGGGTCCAGATACGCAGTATTTT,CASSFPLRFTGGPDTQYF
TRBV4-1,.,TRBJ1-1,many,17,TGCGCCAGCAGTCACTCCCGGGGACCCTTTATGAACACTGAAGCTTTCTTT,CASSHSRGPFMNTEAFF